The 6 T cell receptor beta chains below come from one sample, sequenced in a study of cytomegalovirus exposure and HLA in healthy donors. Both 60 Vbeta primers and 13 Jbeta primers went into the PCR. TCRdb's copy holds only in-frame clones and misses some; the assay was immunoSEQ multiplex PCR. The top ten hold roughly 6.3% of the sample, which has 150,000 to 200,000 clones, 80% seen once. The material sequenced was PBMCs. Receptors originate from a male donor in good health and CMV-seropositive.

The chain has TRBV30 and TRBJ1-5; D is unresolved. Per germline, CDR1 GTSNPN and CDR2 SVGIG (reference sequence). CDR3 length: 13 residues. V lost 4 bases, J lost 0 bases, and 7 bases lay in between. The CDR3 sequence: CAWMGNSNQPQHF. The CDR3 DNA reads TGTGCCTGGATGGGCAATAGCAATCAGCCCCAGCATTTT.

This clone was seen a handful of times. The V and J genes are TRBV7-3 and TRBJ2-1; a weak D match, TRBD2 (6 bases). CDR3 length: 16 amino acids. The V and J ends lost 3 bases and 9 bases respectively, with 21 bases between them. CDR1 is SGHTA and CDR2 is FQGTGA in the germline V gene. The CDR3 spells CASSLGEDGGMSEQFF. The CDR3 bases are TGTGCCAGCAGCTTGGGAGAGGACGGAGGGATGTCTGAGCAGTTCTTC. The complete variable domain, with remaining parts taken from reference TRBV7-3 and TRBJ2-1, reads GAGVSQTPSNKVTEKGKYVELRCDPISGHTALYWYRQSLGQGPEFLIYFQGTGAADDSGLPNDRFFAVRPEGSVSTLKIQRTERGDSAVYLCASSLGEDGGMSEQFFGPGTRLTVL.

This clone was recorded a few times. DNA of the CDR3: TGTGCCAGCAGTTTAAACGTCGGGACAGGGAGTCAGCCCCAGCATTTT. Its translation: CASSLNVGTGSQPQHF. The chain has TRBV28 and TRBJ1-5, with TRBD1 matching over 9 bases. CDR1 is MDHEN and CDR2 is SYDVKM in the germline V gene. Trimming cost V 2 bases and J 6 bases; bases outside gene matches: 8. This CDR3 has 16 residues.

The rearrangement uses TRBV27 and TRBJ2-1; 7 positions agree with TRBD2. CDR3 length: 16 residues. Looked up from germline, CDR1 is MNHEY and CDR2 is SMNVEV (reference sequence). The V gene end was trimmed by 7 bases and the J gene end by 0 bases; junction bases not matched to a gene: 9. The CDR3 DNA reads as TGTGCCAGCACGGGTTGGGGCGGGGGCTCCTACAATGAGCAGTTCTTC. Its protein product is CASTGWGGGSYNEQFF.

There are a few counts of this clone. V is TRBV7-9 and J is TRBJ2-5, with D unclear. The assigned J gene may be wrong: the sequence end matches TRBJ2-7 better. Germline V gene lookup returns CDR1 SEHNR and CDR2 FQNEAQ (reference sequence). The CDR3 extends over 12 amino acids. For the CDR3, the DNA is TGTGCCAGCAGCCGAGCCTATTACGAGCAGTACTTC. It yields the protein CASSRAYYEQYF.

V is TRBV27 and J is TRBJ2-3, with TRBD1 matching 8 bases. Germline V CDR1 and CDR2: MNHEY, SMNVEV (reference sequence). The CDR3 spans 15 residues. Losses at the gene ends were 7 bases for V and 2 bases for J; bases not matched to a gene: 8. The CDR3 loop reads CASTRDRGDTDTQYF. The CDR3 bases are TGTGCCAGCACCCGAGACAGGGGAGACACAGATACGCAGTATTTT.